This record looks at one T cell receptor beta chain sequence and its context. This record belongs to a study of blood T cell repertoires in COVID-19. Across the study: The United States, Italy and Spain were the sources of the acute and convalescent COVID-19 samples.

As originally analysed: Amplification from reference gene primers served as the basis for estimated nucleated cell counts. Libraries were prepared by immunoSEQ multiplex PCR; TCRdb keeps only in-frame clonotypes and omits some of them. That table is the source of V, J and clone size, and D and trimming were worked out from the DNA. Of 400,000 to 500,000 clones in the sample, around 86% were seen once. Germline CDR1 reads MNHEY; CDR2 reads SVGEGT. CDR3 length: 15 amino acids. V was pared by 5 bases and J by 4 bases, with 10 bases of the junction left unmatched. This chain joins TRBV6-2 or TRBV6-3 and TRBJ2-5, with TRBD2 identical over 7 bases. The specimen sequenced was peripheral blood. The sequence derives from a woman aged 25 to 39 with active or convalescent COVID-19. CDR3 amino acids: CASSPGRELRETQYF. The CDR3 region has the DNA TGTGCCAGCAGTCCCGGGCGGGAGTTGAGAGAGACCCAGTACTTC.